These T cell receptor beta chains were read from a single sample in a study of OX40 agonist ivuxolimab in advanced cancers. Clones were read by immunoSEQ multiplex PCR, and TCRdb kept only the in-frame ones, dropping some. The sample yields about 67,000 clones, roughly 81% seen once. Sequenced here: CD4+ or CD8+ T cells sorted from blood, sampled in a trial of the OX40 agonist ivuxolimab. The origin of the receptors is an adult with an advanced solid tumor such as melanoma, head and neck, liver or kidney cancer. The CDR3 runs from the conserved cysteine through the conserved F or W. The D gene is left open where the match is weak.

d_call	j_call	v_call	cdr3_aa
.	TRBJ2-6	TRBV30	CASSPPGATGANVLTF
TRBD1	TRBJ2-1	TRBV5-4	CASTSGQGSYNEQFF
TRBD1	TRBJ2-1	TRBV25-1	CASSSGTGWHEQFF
TRBD1	TRBJ2-5	TRBV2	CASSGPGQMETQYF
TRBD2	TRBJ2-2	TRBV4-2	CASRTSGVNTGELFF
TRBD1	TRBJ2-7	TRBV28	CASTSSGTGSYEQYF
TRBD2	TRBJ2-1	TRBV7-8	CASSLAGLAGGVYGQFF
.	.	TRBV20-1	CSAARPDEQYF
TRBD1	TRBJ2-7	TRBV18	CASSPRQGDYEQYF
TRBD1	TRBJ2-7	TRBV5-8	CASSQGASAVYEQYF
TRBD2	TRBJ2-5	TRBV27	CASSSLAGEETQYF
.	TRBJ2-7	TRBV6-6	CASSSDSHYEQYF
.	TRBJ2-1	TRBV7-3	CASSLSQDNEQFF
.	TRBJ1-5	TRBV21-1	CASSNYRVWVNQPQHF
.	TRBJ1-3	TRBV14	CASSQGYTIYF
TRBD1	TRBJ2-7	TRBV4-1	CASSQDSGQGDEQYF
.	TRBJ2-5	TRBV5-1	CASSSQGVGETQYF
TRBD1	TRBJ1-1	TRBV18	CASSPVGQGNMNTEAFF
.	TRBJ1-1	TRBV10-3	CAISPTDFNTEAFF
.	TRBJ2-4	TRBV7-9	CASSLGIAKNIQYF
TRBD2	TRBJ2-3	TRBV14	CASSQSLAGADTQYF
TRBD1	TRBJ2-7	TRBV14	CASSRTGYEQYF
.	TRBJ1-4	TRBV21-1	CASSSRTGTVSDEKLFF
TRBD2	TRBJ2-3	TRBV29-1	CSVEDPASGRDTQYF
TRBD1	TRBJ1-1	TRBV5-4	CASSSGQAMNTEAFF
.	TRBJ1-2	TRBV30	CAWSTTPGAGTNTF
TRBD2	.	TRBV11-2	CASSQSPSGRYEQYF
.	TRBJ2-3	TRBV7-9	CASSLEGLDTQYF
.	TRBJ2-4	TRBV19	CASSIERGWAKNIQYF
.	TRBJ1-1	TRBV7-2	CASSLALGTEAFF
.	TRBJ2-1	TRBV7-2	CASSLKVNEQFF
.	TRBJ2-7	TRBV1	CTSSPGTDTYEQYF
.	TRBJ2-7	TRBV11-1	CASSPLRGYFYEQYF
TRBD1	TRBJ1-1	TRBV5-4	CASSLRGRGTEAFF
.	TRBJ1-1	TRBV2	CASTRGEEPRAFF
TRBD2	.	TRBV5-1	CASSMQSGRVGEQYF
.	TRBJ1-4	TRBV5-1	CASSAQAGYEKLFF